Following are 30 T cell receptor beta chains from one sample sequenced in a study of technical replicates of blood from a handful of donors. The protocol was immunoSEQ multiplex PCR, while the TCRdb copy is restricted to in-frame clones and leaves out a portion. The table records more than 90,000 clones, approximately 94% of them present only once. The material sequenced was T cells isolated from PBMCs. The receptors shown here come from a human donor in good health.

The chain links TRBV7-9 to TRBJ1-1, with 7 bases matching TRBD1. Trimming cost V 2 bases and J 1 base; bases outside gene matches: 4. There are 15 residues in the CDR3. Germline lookup yields CDR1 SEHNR and CDR2 FQNEAQ (reference sequence). The chain's CDR3 is CASSLYRGRNTEAFF. Here the CDR3 DNA reads TGTGCCAGCAGCTTATACAGGGGCCGGAACACTGAAGCTTTCTTT. The full variable domain, in which reference TRBV7-9 and TRBJ1-1 provide the parts outside the CDR3, is DTGVSQNPRHKITKRGQNVTFRCDPISEHNRLYWYRQTLGQGPEFLTYFQNEAQLEKSRLLSDRFSAERPKGSFSTLEIQRTEQGDSAMYLCASSLYRGRNTEAFFGQGTRLTVV.

This sequence joins TRBV9 and TRBJ2-4; TRBD1 aligns across 11 bases. Germline V gene sequence: CDR1 SGDLS, CDR2 YYNGEE. This CDR3 has 14 amino acids. Germline trimming cut 3 bases from V and 6 bases from J; bases unmatched to any gene: 2. The CDR3 bases are TGTGCCAGCAGCGCAGGACAGGGGGCAAACATTCAGTACTTC. This sequence encodes CASSAGQGANIQYF.

The rearrangement joins TRBV7-2 to TRBJ2-1, with TRBD2 identical over 8 bases. After removal of 1 base from V and 4 bases from J, the junction contained 6 bases not matched to a gene. The CDR3 extends over 16 amino acids. In germline, CDR1 is SGHTA, CDR2 FQGNSA. The DNA for the CDR3 is TGTGCCAGCAGCTTAGTGTCGGGAGGGCAATACAATGAGCAGTTCTTC. Translation gives CASSLVSGGQYNEQFF.

The CDR3 nucleotides are TGCGCCAGCTCGACAGGGATCTCCTACGAGCAGTACTTC. Encoded protein: CASSTGISYEQYF. The chain couples TRBV5-1 to TRBJ2-7; 7 bases map to TRBD1. Germline loops: CDR1 SGHRS, CDR2 YFSETQ. The CDR3 runs to 13 residues. J gave up 0 bases and V 7 bases, and 4 bases lay outside the gene matches.

This chain uses TRBV6-5 with TRBJ1-5, with D possibly TRBD1 on 5 matching bases. Germline V gene lookup returns CDR1 MNHEY and CDR2 SVGAGI. The CDR3 has 15 amino acids. V was trimmed by 8 bases and J by 6 bases, leaving 20 bases between them. In nucleotides, the CDR3 is TGTGCCAGCGGACCGATCGGGGGTAGGGGTCAGCCCCAGCATTTT. Translating gives CASGPIGGRGQPQHF.

This clone was found once. This chain joins TRBV27 and TRBJ2-1, with D unresolved. Germline lookup yields CDR1 MNHEY and CDR2 SMNVEV (reference sequence). CDR3 length equals 12 residues. Trimming took 2 bases from V and 8 from J, leaving 7 bases between them. The CDR3 here is CASSLTGHEQFF. The CDR3 DNA reads TGTGCCAGCAGTTTAACGGGTCATGAGCAGTTCTTC.

This chain uses TRBV27 with TRBJ1-1, with D possibly being TRBD1 (6 bases). Per germline, CDR1 MNHEY and CDR2 SMNVEV (reference sequence). This CDR3 is built from 15 residues. The V end lost 0 bases, the J end lost 7 bases, and 15 bases lay between the germline ends. The CDR3 loop is CASSLSPGTSFEAFF. The CDR3 bases are TGTGCCAGCAGTTTATCCCCCGGGACAAGTTTTGAAGCTTTCTTT.

This clone appeared once. The chain has TRBV25-1 and TRBJ1-2; tentatively, D is TRBD1 (5 bases). The CDR3 length is 15 residues. From germline, CDR1 is MGHDK and CDR2 SYGVNS. The V end was cut by 5 bases, the J end by 6 bases, with 19 bases between. For the CDR3, the DNA is TGTGCCAGCAGTCCCTACGGCGGGGGACTCGATGGCTACACCTTC. It is translated as CASSPYGGGLDGYTF.

This CDR3 reads CASTPDRGQKQFF. In DNA, the CDR3 is TGTGCCAGCACCCCAGACAGGGGGCAGAAACAGTTCTTC. The genes are TRBV2 and TRBJ2-1; 10 nucleotides line up with TRBD1. Germline V gene lookup returns CDR1 SNHLY and CDR2 FYNNEI. J was trimmed by 13 bases and V by 7 bases; bases with no gene match: 10. This CDR3 comprises 13 residues.

The chain is built from TRBV5-1 and TRBJ1-1; a possible D gene is TRBD1 (5 bases). Trimming took 4 bases from V and 4 from J, leaving 11 bases between them. The CDR3 has 13 amino acids. Germline-derived CDR1 and CDR2 are SGHRS and YFSETQ. The CDR3 reads CASSPYGGTEAFF. The CDR3 region has the DNA TGCGCCAGCAGCCCCTACGGGGGCACTGAAGCTTTCTTT.

The gene calls are TRBV13 and TRBJ1-1; possibly TRBD1 for D (6 bases). Per germline, CDR1 PRHDT and CDR2 FYEKMQ (reference sequence). The CDR3 runs 16 residues. V shed 3 bases and J shed 0 bases, with 14 bases lying between them. Written as DNA, the CDR3 is TGTGCCAGCAGCTTGCCCCAGGGGCACATGAACACTGAAGCTTTCTTT. Amino acid sequence: CASSLPQGHMNTEAFF.

This clone was seen only once. The V and J genes are TRBV6-1 and TRBJ2-2; 8 bases align to TRBD1. J lost 4 bases, V lost 3 bases, and 4 bases had no gene match. The CDR3 sequence is 15 residues long. The V gene's germline CDR1 is MNHNS and CDR2 SASEGT. CDR3 coding DNA: TGTGCCAGCAGTGAGGCAGGGGGCGCCACCGGGGAGCTGTTTTTT. It codes for CASSEAGGATGELFF.

V usage is TRBV19 and J usage is TRBJ2-7; 14 bases align to TRBD2. After removal of 3 bases from V and 5 bases from J, the junction contained 15 bases not matched to a gene. Germline lookup yields CDR1 LNHDA and CDR2 SQIVND (reference sequence). This CDR3 has 19 amino acids. The CDR3 DNA follows: TGTGCCAGTAGTATGAATAGAGGACTAGCGGGGGGCCGTCGCCACGAGCAGTACTTC. The encoded protein is CASSMNRGLAGGRRHEQYF.

The J gene is TRBJ2-7, the V gene TRBV28, with 13 bases lining up with TRBD2. V trimming: 6 bases; J trimming: 6 bases; junction bases outside the gene matches: 8. This CDR3 comprises 15 residues. Germline V lookup: CDR1 MDHEN, CDR2 SYDVKM. CDR3 loop: CASSTFTSGRAEQYF. CDR3 bases: TGTGCCAGCAGCACCTTTACTAGCGGGAGGGCCGAGCAGTACTTC.

The chain couples TRBV2 to TRBJ2-2; TRBD1 aligns across 10 bases. The CDR3 sequence is 15 residues long. Germline V gene data show CDR1 as SNHLY and CDR2 as FYNNEI. The V and J ends lost 7 bases and 6 bases, in that order; junction bases with no gene match: 8. The DNA for the CDR3 is TGTGCCAGCATGTCAGGGACAGGGGCGGCCGGGGAGCTGTTTTTT. As protein: CASMSGTGAAGELFF.

The table lists this clone with a count of one. The chain has TRBV5-6 and TRBJ1-3, with D perhaps TRBD1 (6 bases). The germline CDR1 and CDR2 sequences are SGHDT and YYEEEE. The CDR3 is 15 residues long. V was trimmed by 1 base and J by 3 bases, leaving 11 bases between them. This CDR3 reads CASSLPDRLGNTIYF. The CDR3 DNA follows: TGTGCCAGCAGCTTGCCTGACAGGCTTGGAAACACCATATATTTT.

The V call is TRBV23-1, the J call TRBJ2-7; 11 bases fit TRBD2. TRBV23-1 has ORF status, its function being uncertain. This CDR3 contains 18 residues. V shed 0 bases and J 7 bases; nucleotides not matched to a gene: 14. Written as DNA, the CDR3 is TGCGCCAGCAGTCAATCCAAGGACAGCTCCGGGACTAGCGGAGAGCAGTACTTC. Amino acid sequence: CASSQSKDSSGTSGEQYF.

This sequence joins TRBV27 and TRBJ1-3; no definite D call. This CDR3 has 15 amino acids. V lost 3 bases and J lost 0, with 9 bases in between. In germline, CDR1 is MNHEY, CDR2 SMNVEV (reference sequence). The CDR3 sequence is CASSFSHVSGNTIYF. CDR3 nucleotide sequence: TGTGCCAGCAGTTTTTCACACGTCTCTGGAAACACCATATATTTT.

The rearrangement joins TRBV11-3 to TRBJ2-3, with TRBD1 matching 10 bases. Germline trimming cut 4 bases from V and 8 bases from J; bases unmatched to any gene: 12. The CDR3 spans 16 residues. Germline V CDR1 and CDR2: SGHNT, YENEEA. The CDR3 coding sequence is TGTGCCAGCAGCTCCTCTTGGACAGGGGGGAGGGTTACGCAGTATTTT. Translating gives CASSSSWTGGRVTQYF.

The CDR3 spells CASSGTGMDYEQYF. CDR3 nucleotide sequence: TGTGCCAGCAGTGGGACAGGGATGGACTACGAGCAGTACTTC. The chain combines TRBV2 with TRBJ2-7, with 8 bases matching TRBD1. The V gene end was trimmed by 4 bases and the J gene end by 3 bases; junction bases not matched to a gene: 5. The CDR3 is made up of 14 amino acids. Germline V CDR1 and CDR2: SNHLY, FYNNEI.

The CDR3 sequence: CASSLGAGGTGANTGELFF. The DNA of the CDR3 is TGTGCCAGCAGCTTAGGGGCCGGCGGGACAGGGGCGAACACCGGGGAGCTGTTTTTT. The chain carries TRBV13 and TRBJ2-2, with TRBD1 matching over 10 bases. This CDR3 is 19 amino acids long. Trimming took 0 bases from V and 0 from J; bases not matched to a gene: 7. Germline CDR1 PRHDT, CDR2 FYEKMQ (reference sequence). Variable domain in full (rest from reference TRBV13 and TRBJ2-2): AAGVIQSPRHLIKEKRETATLKCYPIPRHDTVYWYQQGPGQDPQFLISFYEKMQSDKGSIPDRFSAQQFSDYHSELNMSSLELGDSALYFCASSLGAGGTGANTGELFFGEGSRLTVL.

The chain has TRBV19 and TRBJ1-2; 10 nucleotides match TRBD1. This CDR3 region has 16 residues. Trimming at V came to 7 bases and at J to 7 bases, leaving 15 bases not matched to a gene. The germline V gene encodes CDR1 LNHDA and CDR2 SQIVND (reference sequence). The CDR3 region is CASTTTSDRGYRGYTF. CDR3 sequence (DNA): TGTGCCAGTACTACAACATCGGACAGGGGGTATCGTGGCTACACCTTC.

J is TRBJ2-1 and V is TRBV7-3, with TRBD2 identical over 7 bases. Germline V gives CDR1 SGHTA, CDR2 FQGTGA. CDR3 length: 16 residues. With V trimmed by 5 bases and J by 2 bases, 9 bases remained unmatched. CDR3 region: CASSRLSGAAYNEQFF. CDR3 nucleotide sequence: TGTGCCAGCAGCCGACTCAGCGGGGCCGCCTACAATGAGCAGTTCTTC.

This clone was counted once. The chain is built from TRBV6-5 and TRBJ1-4; the D is unclear. The germline V gene encodes CDR1 MNHEY and CDR2 SVGAGI. The CDR3 has 15 amino acids. Trimming removed 0 bases from V and 5 bases from J, with 10 bases in between. DNA for the CDR3: TGTGCCAGCAGTTACTCGCGGAGCCGAAATGAAAAACTGTTTTTT. Translation gives CASSYSRSRNEKLFF.

The V call is TRBV2, the J call TRBJ1-5; D not resolved. With 7 bases removed from V and 0 bases from J, the gap between germline ends came to 10 bases. Germline CDR1 and CDR2: SNHLY and FYNNEI. CDR3 length: 14 amino acids. The DNA of the CDR3 is TGTGCCAGCACTACAGACTATAGCAATCAGCCCCAGCATTTT. It encodes CASTTDYSNQPQHF.

A single count supports this clone. The chain carries TRBV6-5 and TRBJ1-3; possibly TRBD1 for D (5 bases). Germline values: CDR1 MNHEY, CDR2 SVGAGI. The CDR3 consists of 15 residues. V was cut by 5 bases and J by 4 bases, with 15 bases left in between. CDR3 sequence (DNA): TGTGCCAGCAGTCCCCCCGGGGGATCAGGAAACACCATATATTTT. Translating gives CASSPPGGSGNTIYF.

The J gene is TRBJ2-7, the V gene TRBV6-5; 7 bases are a match to TRBD1. This CDR3 spans 15 amino acids. From germline, CDR1 is MNHEY and CDR2 SVGAGI. V was clipped by 4 bases and J by 2 bases; unmatched bases: 8. The CDR3 nucleotides read TGTGCCAGCAGTTTTCGGACAGGTTCTCCCTACGAGCAGTACTTC. Protein sequence: CASSFRTGSPYEQYF.

The chain carries TRBV2 and TRBJ2-3; the match to TRBD2 covers 9 bases. CDR1 SNHLY and CDR2 FYNNEI come from the germline V gene. The CDR3 extends over 15 amino acids. The trim removed 9 bases at V and 2 bases at J, leaving 9 bases unmatched. The CDR3 DNA is TGTGCCAGTAGCGGGAGTTTGGGTTCCACAGATACGCAGTATTTT. Its protein is CASSGSLGSTDTQYF.

This rearrangement joins TRBV6-6 to TRBJ2-3, with 12 bases matching TRBD2. V gave up 3 bases and J gave up 3 bases; unmatched junction bases: 4. This CDR3 is built from 16 residues. The germline V gene has CDR1 MNHNY and CDR2 SVGAGI (reference sequence). The CDR3 nucleotides read TGTGCCAGCAGTTATCTACTAGCGGGGGGTACAGATACGCAGTATTTT. This gives the protein CASSYLLAGGTDTQYF.

V and J are TRBV6-1 and TRBJ1-3; D gene unclear. Per the germline V gene, CDR1 is MNHNS and CDR2 is SASEGT. The CDR3 is 13 amino acids. CDR3 sequence reads: CAAGVVAGNTIYF. The CDR3 DNA reads as TGTGCGGCAGGTGTGGTGGCTGGAAACACCATATATTTT.